The 18 T cell receptor beta chains in this list originate from one sample, sequenced in a study of blood T cell repertoires in COVID-19. Sequencing used immunoSEQ multiplex PCR; TCRdb keeps in-frame clones, though not all of them. The data contain about half a million clones, roughly 88% of them seen just once; the ten biggest clones take up roughly 3.2%. The sequencing sample was made of peripheral blood. The source is a human donor in a cohort sampled during active COVID-19.

DNA of the CDR3: TGTGCCAGCAGCTTGACAGGGTCACTGGCTAATTCACCCCTCCACTTT. Translating it yields CASSLTGSLANSPLHF. The J gene is TRBJ1-6, the V gene TRBV5-5; the D gene is possibly TRBD1 (6 bases). The V gene's germline CDR1 is SGHKS and CDR2 YYEKEE (reference sequence). The CDR3 sequence is 16 residues long. V was pared by 1 base and J by 6 bases, with 14 bases between.

This clone was found a few times. V and J are TRBV9 and TRBJ2-3; 10 nucleotides match TRBD2. The CDR3 spans 16 residues. The ends lost 4 bases at V and 2 bases at J; junction bases unmatched: 7. The germline CDR1 and CDR2 sequences are SGDLS and YYNGEE. DNA of the CDR3: TGTGCCAGCAGCTCTAGAGCGGGGGGGCTCACAGATACGCAGTATTTT. It is translated as CASSSRAGGLTDTQYF. The full variable domain, completed using reference TRBV9 and TRBJ2-3, is DSGVTQTPKHLITATGQRVTLRCSPRSGDLSVYWYQQSLDQGLQFLIQYYNGEERAKGNILERFSAQQFPDLHSELNLSSLELGDSALYFCASSSRAGGLTDTQYFGPGTRLTVL.

The chain carries TRBV7-9 and TRBJ2-1, with 9 bases aligning to TRBD2. J was trimmed by 4 bases and V by 3 bases; bases with no gene match: 4. This CDR3 contains 15 residues. Germline V gives CDR1 SEHNR, CDR2 FQNEAQ (reference sequence). CDR3 in amino acids: CASSLLAGDYNEQFF. Written as DNA, the CDR3 is TGTGCCAGCAGCTTGTTAGCGGGGGATTACAATGAGCAGTTCTTC.

This chain connects TRBV6-6 to TRBJ2-3, with D possibly matching TRBD1 (7 bases). The germline gives CDR1 MNHNY, CDR2 SVGAGI (reference sequence). V lost 7 bases and J lost 2, with 13 bases in between. CDR3 length: 14 residues. CDR3 protein: CASTAGQHTDTQYF. CDR3 sequence (DNA): TGTGCCAGCACCGCGGGACAGCACACAGATACGCAGTATTTT.

The J gene is TRBJ2-2, the V gene TRBV28; D is possibly TRBD1 (6 bases). CDR3 length equals 15 residues. With 2 bases removed from V and 0 bases from J, the gap between germline ends came to 7 bases. Germline CDR1 MDHEN, CDR2 SYDVKM. CDR3 amino acids: CASSLGGANTGELFF. The CDR3 nucleotides read TGTGCCAGCAGTTTAGGGGGCGCGAACACCGGGGAGCTGTTTTTT.

CDR3 in DNA: TGTGCCAGCAGTCCGAGATGGACAGGGGGGCACACTGAAGCTTTCTTT. Its protein product is CASSPRWTGGHTEAFF. The chain combines TRBV28 with TRBJ1-1, with 10 bases that match TRBD1. There are 16 residues in the CDR3. CDR1 is MDHEN, CDR2 SYDVKM, per germline. Trimming removed 5 bases from V and 3 bases from J; junction bases left unmatched: 9.

The chain carries TRBV11-2 and TRBJ2-1; the match to TRBD1 covers 8 bases. This CDR3 has 13 residues. Germline V lookup: CDR1 SGHAT, CDR2 FQNNGV. The V and J ends lost 5 bases and 8 bases, in that order; junction bases with no gene match: 5. CDR3 sequence (DNA): TGTGCCAGCAGCCAAGACAGGGGAGATGAGCAGTTCTTC. Translating it yields CASSQDRGDEQFF. The whole variable domain, filled in from reference TRBV11-2 and TRBJ2-1, reads EAGVAQSPRYKIIEKRQSVAFWCNPISGHATLYWYQQILGQGPKLLIQFQNNGVVDDSQLPKDRFSAERLKGVDSTLKIQPAKLEDSAVYLCASSQDRGDEQFFGPGTRLTVL.

The chain combines TRBV4-2 with TRBJ2-5, with 10 bases aligning to TRBD2. After removal of 4 bases from V and 3 bases from J, the junction contained 8 bases not matched to a gene. CDR1 LGHNA and CDR2 YNFKEQ come from the germline V gene. This CDR3 is 16 amino acids long. CDR3 in amino acids: CASSRLTSGMEETQYF. The CDR3 nucleotides read TGTGCCAGCAGCCGATTAACTAGCGGGATGGAAGAGACCCAGTACTTC.

This sequence joins TRBV9 and TRBJ1-2; 7 positions agree with TRBD1. Germline V gives CDR1 SGDLS, CDR2 YYNGEE. The CDR3 length is 15 residues. Unmatched junction bases numbered 8, after V lost 3 bases and J lost 3 bases. CDR3 residues: CASSDLRGSYYGYTF. CDR3 bases: TGTGCCAGCAGCGATCTCAGGGGGTCTTACTATGGCTACACCTTC.

The V call is TRBV7-9, the J call TRBJ1-1, with TRBD1 as a possible D gene (5 bases). The V end lost 4 bases, the J end lost 7 bases, and 16 bases lay between the germline ends. Germline V lookup: CDR1 SEHNR, CDR2 FQNEAQ (reference sequence). This CDR3 is built from 14 residues. CDR3 DNA: TGTGCCAGCAGCTCGGGACTCCAAGGTCGTGAAGCTTTCTTT. Amino acid sequence: CASSSGLQGREAFF.

This rearrangement joins TRBV5-1 to TRBJ2-6, with D maybe TRBD1 (6 bases). Germline V gives CDR1 SGHRS, CDR2 YFSETQ. Trimming pared 3 bases from V and 1 base from J, leaving 11 bases between. The CDR3 runs to 16 residues. DNA for the CDR3: TGCGCCAGCAGCTCAGGGGAAGTATCTGGGGCCAACGTCCTGACTTTC. It is translated as CASSSGEVSGANVLTF.

The table lists this clone with a few counts. V gene TRBV27 combines with J gene TRBJ1-1; the D is unclear. Trimming took 7 bases from V and 3 from J, leaving 12 bases between them. This CDR3 region has 13 residues. Germline-derived CDR1 and CDR2 are MNHEY and SMNVEV (reference sequence). The CDR3 loop is CASTGRADTEAFF. DNA for the CDR3: TGTGCCAGCACGGGGAGGGCCGACACTGAAGCTTTCTTT.

This clone has only one observation. The rearrangement joins TRBV28 to TRBJ1-3; D ambiguous. V was clipped by 5 bases and J by 0 bases, with 11 bases between them. CDR3 length: 15 amino acids. Germline V gene lookup returns CDR1 MDHEN and CDR2 SYDVKM. The CDR3: CASSGAGFSGNTIYF. In nucleotides, the CDR3 is TGTGCCAGCAGTGGCGCAGGCTTCTCTGGAAACACCATATATTTT.

This chain links TRBV9 with TRBJ2-1; TRBD1 matches at 7 bases. Germline V gene data show CDR1 as SGDLS and CDR2 as YYNGEE. With V trimmed by 4 bases and J by 7 bases, 11 bases remained unmatched. The CDR3 length is 15 residues. This chain's CDR3 is CASSTGVFSVNEQFF. The CDR3 bases are TGTGCCAGCAGCACAGGGGTATTTTCGGTTAATGAGCAGTTCTTC.

The CDR3 nucleotides are TGCAGCGTTGAAGCGGACGGGGAAAACACTGAAGCTTTCTTT. It yields the protein CSVEADGENTEAFF. The chain is built from TRBV29-1 and TRBJ1-1; D unresolved. V gave up 1 base and J gave up 2 bases, with 11 bases separating them. This CDR3 region has 14 residues. In germline, CDR1 is SQVTM, CDR2 ANQGSEA.

This sequence joins TRBV7-2 and TRBJ1-1; maybe TRBD1 (6 bases). The CDR3 is made up of 14 amino acids. CDR1 SGHTA and CDR2 FQGNSA come from the germline V gene. Trimming took off 4 bases at V and 1 base at J, with 10 bases between the two ends. The CDR3 DNA follows: TGTGCCAGCAGCTACGGACAGCCGAACACTGAAGCTTTCTTT. Encoded protein: CASSYGQPNTEAFF.

This clone is a singleton in its sample. This sequence joins TRBV6-1 and TRBJ1-6; 7 bases match TRBD1. Germline CDR1 MNHNS, CDR2 SASEGT. Trimming at V came to 2 bases and at J to 6 bases, leaving 4 bases not matched to a gene. This CDR3 comprises 15 residues. CDR3 nucleotides: TGTGCCAGCAGTGAACGGACAGGTTCTAATTCACCCCTCCACTTT. Encoded protein: CASSERTGSNSPLHF.

This chain links TRBV29-1 with TRBJ1-1; D is unclear. Germline V gene sequence: CDR1 SQVTM, CDR2 ANQGSEA. Trimming pared 5 bases from V and 10 bases from J, leaving 17 bases between. The CDR3 is 12 amino acids. The CDR3 region is CSVHDMEQGAFF. For the CDR3, the DNA is TGCAGCGTTCATGACATGGAACAAGGAGCTTTCTTT.